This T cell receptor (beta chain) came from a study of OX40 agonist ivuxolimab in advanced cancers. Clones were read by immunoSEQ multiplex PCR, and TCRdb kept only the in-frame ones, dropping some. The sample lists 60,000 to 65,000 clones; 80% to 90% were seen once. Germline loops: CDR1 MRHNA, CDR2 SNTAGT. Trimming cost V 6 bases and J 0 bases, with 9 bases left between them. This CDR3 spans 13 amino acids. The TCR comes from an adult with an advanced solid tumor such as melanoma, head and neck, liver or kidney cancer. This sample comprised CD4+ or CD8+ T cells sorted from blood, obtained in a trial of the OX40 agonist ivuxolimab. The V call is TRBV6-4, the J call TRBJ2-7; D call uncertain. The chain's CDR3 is CASRAGASYEQYF. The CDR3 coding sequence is TGTGCCAGCAGGGCAGGCGCCTCCTACGAGCAGTACTTC.